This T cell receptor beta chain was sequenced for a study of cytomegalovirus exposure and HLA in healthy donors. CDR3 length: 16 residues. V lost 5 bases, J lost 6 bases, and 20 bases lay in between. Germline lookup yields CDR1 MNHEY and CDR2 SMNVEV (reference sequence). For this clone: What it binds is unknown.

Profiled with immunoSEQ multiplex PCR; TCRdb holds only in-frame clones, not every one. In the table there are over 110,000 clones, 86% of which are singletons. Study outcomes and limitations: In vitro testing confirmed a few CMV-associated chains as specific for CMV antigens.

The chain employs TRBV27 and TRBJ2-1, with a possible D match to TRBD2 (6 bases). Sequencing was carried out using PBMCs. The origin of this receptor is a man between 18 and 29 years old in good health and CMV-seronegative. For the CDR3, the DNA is TGTGCCAGCAGTCCTAACTGGGGGGAGTTGTTCAATGAGCAGTTCTTC. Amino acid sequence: CASSPNWGELFNEQFF.